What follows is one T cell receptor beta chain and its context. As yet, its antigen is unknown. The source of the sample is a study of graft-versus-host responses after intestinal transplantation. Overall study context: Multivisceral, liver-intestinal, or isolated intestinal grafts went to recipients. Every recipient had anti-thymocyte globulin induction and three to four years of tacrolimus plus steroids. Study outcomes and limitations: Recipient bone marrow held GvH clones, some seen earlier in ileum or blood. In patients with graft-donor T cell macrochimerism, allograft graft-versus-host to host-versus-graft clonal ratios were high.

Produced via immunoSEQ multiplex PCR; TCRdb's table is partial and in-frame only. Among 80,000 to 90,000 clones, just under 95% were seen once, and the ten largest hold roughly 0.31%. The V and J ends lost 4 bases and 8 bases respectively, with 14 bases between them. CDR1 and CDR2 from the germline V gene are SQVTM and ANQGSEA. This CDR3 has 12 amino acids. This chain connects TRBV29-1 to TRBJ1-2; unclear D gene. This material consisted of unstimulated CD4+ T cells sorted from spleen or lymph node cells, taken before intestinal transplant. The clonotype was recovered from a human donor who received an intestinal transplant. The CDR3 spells CSVGSPARGYTF. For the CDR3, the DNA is TGCAGCGTTGGATCCCCCGCCCGGGGCTACACCTTC.